This T cell receptor beta chain was obtained from a study of T cell responses to AZD1222 COVID-19 vaccine. Remarks on this clone: Its antigen is unidentified.

Study-level findings and limits: At 160-218 and 743-854, vaccine-associated CD4 TCRs were dominant, and they spanned spike. Nearly half of unique spike-specific TCRs reportedly avoided B.1.351 and B.1.1.7 mutated regions.

Produced via immunoSEQ multiplex PCR; TCRdb's table is partial and in-frame only. The repertoire holds fewer than 40,000 clones, with approximately 88% as singletons. V shed 3 bases, J shed 2 bases, and the junction held 4 bases outside the gene matches. This CDR3 has 15 amino acids. The germline V gene has CDR1 SGHRS and CDR2 YFSETQ. The TCR originated in an adult who received the MenACWY meningococcal vaccine as a control. V gene TRBV5-1 combines with J gene TRBJ2-1, with TRBD1 matching over 8 bases. The sample was peripheral blood, taken 28 days after the second dose of the MenACWY control vaccine. CDR3 protein: CASSSRDRTYNEQFF. CDR3 DNA: TGCGCCAGCAGCTCCCGGGACAGGACCTACAATGAGCAGTTCTTC.